The 16 T cell receptor delta chains presented below share a single source sample, sequenced in a study of γδ T cells in repeated Plasmodium falciparum infection. Gammadelta T cells were flow-sorted from PBMC into Vgamma9/Vdelta2+ and Vdelta2-negative populations for bulk analysis. TCRdb re-called the multiplex PCR reads via CATT. The table has over 55,000 delta-chain clones, 1.7% seen once. The sample taken for sequencing was gamma-delta T cells from blood. These receptors were obtained from a pool of human donors (malaria-infected and uninfected, not separated).

This clone was seen a few times. The protein that TCRdb holds for this DNA derives from a much larger clone and differs from the translated DNA at residue 12, which likely indicates a read error; the protein shown here is translated from the DNA. The chain joins TRDV2 to TRDJ1, with 12 nucleotides matching TRDD3. Since TCRdb gives no J gene, matching the DNA to germline was used here to assign it. Germline trimming cut 3 bases from V and 4 bases from J; bases unmatched to any gene: 11. Germline values: CDR1 GEAIGNYY, CDR2 EKD. The CDR3 runs 17 residues. CDR3 protein: CACDRLLGDTGIDKLIF. For the CDR3, the DNA is TGTGCCTGTGACCGTTTACTGGGGGATACTGGGATCGATAAACTCATCTTT.

The sample holds many counts of this clone. This DNA translates differently at residue 9 from the TCRdb protein, which is that of a much larger clone; a read error is likely, and the protein shown is the DNA's own translation. The chain couples TRDV1 to TRDJ1; possibly TRDD2 or TRDD3 for D (8 bases each). The germline V gene has CDR1 TSWWSYY and CDR2 QGS. V shed 2 bases and J shed 0 bases, with 25 bases lying between them. CDR3 length: 20 residues. The CDR3 nucleotides read TGTGCTCTTGGGGAAATCCTTCCTAGGCACTGGGGGCTCTACACCGATAAACTCATCTTT. It codes for CALGEILPRHWGLYTDKLIF.

Ten or more counts support this clone. A far more abundant clone sits one base away, making this likely a read error. The same CDR3 also results from other DNA sequences found in this sample. The V call is TRDV1, the J call TRDJ1, with TRDD3 matching 7 bases. The CDR3 totals 17 residues. CDR1 is TSWWSYY, CDR2 QGS, per germline. The CDR3 sequence: CALGEPPYGGIPDKLIF. The CDR3 nucleotides read TGTGCCCTTGGGGAACCGCCCTACGGGGGGATCCCAGATAAACTCATCTTT.

This clone was counted many times. TCRdb has a much larger clone's protein, which differs at residue 4 from the translation of this DNA, likely because of a read error; what is shown is the protein translated from the DNA. The genes are TRDV1 and TRDJ1; TRDD3 agrees at 8 bases. Germline V CDR1 and CDR2: TSWWSYY, QGS. The CDR3 is 18 amino acids. The CDR3 here is CALVELKWGMSDTDKLIF. CDR3 coding DNA: TGTGCTCTTGTGGAACTAAAATGGGGGATGTCCGACACCGATAAACTCATCTTT.

This clone was seen many times. TCRdb attributes to this sequence the protein of a much larger clone, which differs from the DNA translation at residue 12; a read error is likely, and the protein displayed is translated from the DNA. The chain has TRDV1 and TRDJ1; a possible D gene is TRDD3 (6 bases). V dropped 5 bases and J dropped 7 bases, with 26 bases sitting between them. Germline-derived CDR1 and CDR2 are TSWWSYY and QGS. This CDR3 contains 17 residues. The CDR3 DNA follows: TGTGCTCTTGGGACTCCTAGTGTGTCGGGGGAGATCGGTAAACTCATCTTT. This sequence encodes CALGTPSVSGEIGKLIF.

This clone was seen more than once but under ten times. TCRdb attributes to this sequence the protein of a much larger clone, which differs from the DNA translation at residue 18; a read error is likely, and the protein displayed is translated from the DNA. The genes are TRDV1 and TRDJ1; the match to TRDD3 covers 10 bases. CDR3 length: 21 residues. Germline assignment: CDR1 TSWWSYY and CDR2 QGS. CDR3: CALGAPPAEYWGMSYTDRLIF. The CDR3 DNA follows: TGTGCTCTTGGGGCCCCCCCCGCTGAGTACTGGGGGATGTCTTACACCGATAGACTCATCTTT.

This clone was detected a few times. This DNA's translation differs at residue 5 from TCRdb's protein, which comes from a much larger clone; a read error is likely, and the protein shown is translated from the DNA. This rearrangement joins TRDV1 to TRDJ1; 7 nucleotides agree with TRDD3. The CDR3 runs to 16 residues. CDR1 is TSWWSYY, CDR2 QGS, per germline. CDR3 residues: CALGKLPGGSPDKLIF. In DNA form, the CDR3 reads TGTGCTCTTGGGAAACTCCCCGGGGGATCCCCCGATAAACTCATCTTT.

This clone appeared a few times. The protein that TCRdb holds for this DNA derives from a much larger clone and differs from the translated DNA at residue 21, which likely indicates a read error; the protein shown here is translated from the DNA. The gene calls are TRDV1 and TRDJ1; D ambiguous. Germline CDR1 is TSWWSYY and CDR2 is QGS. The CDR3 length is 24 residues. This CDR3 reads CALGERCSNGDPAEVTLYTDELIF. In nucleotides, the CDR3 is TGTGCTCTTGGGGAAAGGTGTTCAAACGGCGACCCGGCGGAGGTTACCTTGTACACCGATGAACTCATCTTT.

Only a few counts were recorded for this clone. TCRdb pairs this DNA with a much larger clone's protein that differs at residue 4, likely a read error; the protein shown was translated from the DNA. The rearrangement links TRDV2 to TRDJ1; 13 nucleotides match TRDD3. No J gene was available from TCRdb, and it was assigned here by a germline match of the DNA. V lost 5 bases, J lost 3 bases, and 26 bases stayed unmatched. This CDR3 region has 22 residues. Germline loops: CDR1 GEAIGNYY, CDR2 EKD. CDR3 sequence (DNA): TGTGCCTGTGGCAAGAAGTCCGTCCTACGGGACGTACTGGGGGATACGCCCGATAAACTCATCTTT. Its protein product is CACGKKSVLRDVLGDTPDKLIF.

This clone was found a few times. The protein that TCRdb holds for this DNA derives from a much larger clone and differs from the translated DNA at residue 16, which likely indicates a read error; the protein shown here is translated from the DNA. The chain combines TRDV1 with TRDJ1; 11 bases line up with TRDD3. The J gene, absent from TCRdb, was called here by matching the DNA to germline. Germline CDR1 TSWWSYY, CDR2 QGS. J lost 3 bases, V lost 3 bases, and 27 bases had no gene match. The CDR3 is 23 residues long. CDR3 DNA sequence: TGTGCTCTTGGGGACTTAGGCCTTCCTGGGCCCCCTGGGGGATACAAGAGGGCCGATAAACTCATCTTT. It encodes CALGDLGLPGPPGGYKRADKLIF.

Comments on this clone: TCRdb shows a much larger clone's protein in place of this DNA's translation, and the two differ at residue 9, likely through a read error; the protein shown is translated from the DNA. The chain links TRDV2 to TRDJ1; 10 bases match TRDD3. After removal of 3 bases from V and 4 bases from J, the junction contained 22 bases not matched to a gene. The CDR3 consists of 20 residues. In germline, CDR1 is GEAIGNYY, CDR2 EKD. The CDR3 coding sequence is TGTGCCTGTGACGGCAGGGTTTCCCACGCCCCCGGGGGATACGTCGATAAACTCATCTTT. Protein product: CACDGRVSHAPGGYVDKLIF.

In this sample, this clone turned up a few times. The TCRdb protein comes from a much larger clone and disagrees with this DNA's translation at residue 18, likely due to a read error; the protein given here is derived from the DNA. V is TRDV2 and J is TRDJ1, with TRDD3 matching over 8 bases. No J gene was available from TCRdb, and it was assigned here by a germline match of the DNA. The CDR3 is 21 amino acids. Germline CDR1 GEAIGNYY, CDR2 EKD. In DNA form, the CDR3 reads TGTGCCTGTGACACGAAGAGGCGGCTGGGGGACTCCATGGCGTACACCGATAGACTCATCTTT. The encoded protein is CACDTKRRLGDSMAYTDRLIF.

This clone showed up many times. This may be a read error, as it is one base from a much larger clone. This specimen includes other DNA sequences encoding the same CDR3. This chain connects TRDV1 to TRDJ1, with 9 bases lining up with TRDD3. There are 22 residues in the CDR3. Per the germline V gene, CDR1 is TSWWSYY and CDR2 is QGS. CDR3 amino acids: CALGELKASLAGGFTCTDKLIF. The CDR3, as DNA: TGTGCTCTTGGGGAACTAAAGGCCTCCTTGGCTGGGGGATTCACCTGCACCGATAAACTAATCTTT.

Only a few counts were recorded for this clone. The translation of this DNA and the TCRdb protein of a much larger clone differ at residue 14, probably owing to a read error; the protein shown here is translated from the DNA. This CDR3 is also generated by other DNA sequences in the sample. V usage is TRDV1 and J usage is TRDJ1, with a weak D call TRDD3 (5 bases). Matching the DNA to germline supplied the J gene, which TCRdb does not give. CDR3 length equals 21 residues. V was trimmed by 0 bases and J by 0 bases, leaving 26 bases between them. The germline V gene has CDR1 TSWWSYY and CDR2 QGS. CDR3 nucleotides: TGTGCTCTTGGGGAACTGGCGGTGGCGGGATCCTCAAGGCGGTACACCGATAAACTCATCTTT. Its translation: CALGELAVAGSSRRYTDKLIF.

In this sample, this clone turned up a few times. TCRdb's protein for this DNA is that of a much larger clone and differs from the translation at residue 3, likely a read error; the protein shown is the DNA translation. The chain has TRDV1 and TRDJ1; a weak D match, TRDD3 (6 bases). TCRdb offers no J gene call, so here the DNA was matched to germline to obtain one. Germline CDR1 is TSWWSYY and CDR2 is QGS. The CDR3 spans 13 residues. CDR3 sequence reads: CAPGELFVDKLIF. CDR3 nucleotides: TGTGCTCCTGGGGAACTATTCGTGGATAAACTCATCTTT.

At least ten counts were recorded for this clone. This likely came from a read error, as a far larger clone is one base away. The same CDR3 can be traced to other DNA sequences in this sample. The rearrangement uses TRDV2 and TRDJ2, with 10 bases matching TRDD3. TCRdb supplies no J gene; here it was assigned by aligning the nucleotide sequence to germline. The V gene's germline CDR1 is GEAIGNYY and CDR2 EKD. The CDR3 is 16 amino acids. The CDR3 spells CACDTGGIRGTAQLFF. Here the CDR3 DNA reads TGCGCCTGTGACACCGGGGGGATACGAGGGACAGCACAACTCTTCTTT.